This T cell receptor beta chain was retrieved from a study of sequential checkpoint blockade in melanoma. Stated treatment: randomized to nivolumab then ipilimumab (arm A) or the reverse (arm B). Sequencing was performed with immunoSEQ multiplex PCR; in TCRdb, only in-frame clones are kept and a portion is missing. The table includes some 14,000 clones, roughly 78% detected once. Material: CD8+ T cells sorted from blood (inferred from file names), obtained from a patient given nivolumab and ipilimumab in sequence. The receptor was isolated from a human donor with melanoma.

CDR3 sequence reads: CASSLTGGDTQYF. The CDR3 DNA sequence: TGTGCCAGCAGCTTAACGGGAGGAGATACGCAGTATTTT. V gene TRBV7-3 combines with J gene TRBJ2-3, with D perhaps TRBD2 (6 bases). Trimming took off 0 bases at V and 5 bases at J, with 6 bases between the two ends. CDR3 length: 13 residues. Germline loops: CDR1 SGHTA, CDR2 FQGTGA.